This T cell receptor (beta chain) was obtained from a study of Ad26.COV2.S vaccination and SARS-CoV-2 variants. Across the study: Participant was drawn from the COV1001 Ad26.COV2.S trial arm. Each vaccinee took Ad26.COV2.S intramuscularly, once or twice 56 days apart.

Study findings and constraints: In TCR breadth and depth analyses, total T cell responses may have been underestimated.

As to treatment: over 15 received Ad26.COV2.S at low or high dose, single or two shots; 5 received placebo; per-sample allocation not given. The samples date from day 63 after the first vaccine or placebo injection. Aged 18-55 years, donor was enrolled in Boston in about 2020. The protocol was immunoSEQ multiplex PCR, while the TCRdb copy is restricted to in-frame clones and leaves out a portion. Among some 390,000 clones, approximately 91% were seen once, and the ten largest hold more than 3%. The CDR3 totals 12 residues. J lost 11 bases, V lost 5 bases, and 7 bases had no gene match. A note on this clone: Its antigen is unknown.

The input for sequencing was peripheral blood, taken in a trial of Ad26.COV2.S vaccine versus placebo. The receptor's source is a person aged 18-65 years who received the Ad26.COV2.S COVID-19 vaccine or a placebo. V and J are TRBV12-3 or TRBV12-4 and TRBJ1-1; TRBD1 aligns across 8 bases. The CDR3 sequence is CASSKQGVRAFF. The DNA for the CDR3 is TGTGCCAGCAGTAAACAGGGGGTAAGGGCTTTCTTT.